This entry lists 7 T cell receptor beta chains sequenced from one sample in a study of a mutant IDH1 vaccine in newly diagnosed glioma. The time point: week 35, safety follow-up. In every dose of vaccine, 300 ug of mutant IDH1 20-mer peptide was given alongside topical imiquimod. The protocol was immunoSEQ multiplex PCR, while the TCRdb copy is restricted to in-frame clones and leaves out a portion. The table lists tens of thousands of clones, about four fifths of them singletons. Their target antigens are unknown. The sample in question was PBMCs, obtained from a glioma patient whose treatment included an IDH1 peptide vaccine. Every receptor here comes from a man in his late teens or twenties with glioma.

To note about this clone: One junction end disagrees with the germline gene, perhaps due to a read error. In DNA, the CDR3 is TGTGCCAGCAGTGAGTTCGGACAATTCTACGAGCGGTACTTC. Its translation: CASSEFGQFYERYF. The V call is TRBV6-1, the J call TRBJ2-7; D might be TRBD1 (5 bases). This CDR3 has 14 residues. Germline values: CDR1 MNHNS, CDR2 SASEGT.

The chain has TRBV6-5 and TRBJ2-7, with TRBD1 matching 8 bases. Trimming cost V 2 bases and J 13 bases; bases outside gene matches: 4. CDR3 length: 11 residues. The germline CDR1 and CDR2 sequences are MNHEY and SVGAGI. The CDR3 DNA sequence: TGTGCCAGCAGTTACATGGGACAGGCCTACTTC. Encoded protein: CASSYMGQAYF.

J is TRBJ2-7 and V is TRBV19, with D possibly being TRBD1 (6 bases). V lost 6 bases and J 5 bases, leaving 20 bases between the germline ends. This CDR3 comprises 15 residues. CDR1 LNHDA and CDR2 SQIVND come from the germline V gene (reference sequence). DNA for the CDR3: TGTGCCAGTAGGCTGGATAACAGGGTGCCCGACGAGCAGTACTTC. Encoded protein: CASRLDNRVPDEQYF.

This sequence joins TRBV6-5 and TRBJ1-1; 7 bases line up with TRBD1. The CDR3 runs 16 residues. V was pared by 4 bases and J by 1 base, with 9 bases of the junction left unmatched. Germline V lookup: CDR1 MNHEY, CDR2 SVGAGI. The CDR3 DNA follows: TGTGCCAGCAGTTTATCGACAGGGAAAGGGAACACTGAAGCTTTCTTT. Translated: CASSLSTGKGNTEAFF.

The rearrangement joins TRBV5-1 to TRBJ1-5; D is perhaps TRBD1 (5 bases). Per the germline V gene, CDR1 is SGHRS and CDR2 is YFSETQ. This CDR3 is 15 amino acids long. The V and J ends lost 4 bases and 7 bases respectively, with 18 bases between them. CDR3 bases: TGCGCCAGCAGCCCGAACGTGGGGGGAGAACAGCCCCAGCATTTT. This codes for CASSPNVGGEQPQHF. Looking up the rest from reference TRBV5-1 and TRBJ1-5 gives the full variable domain: KAGVTQTPRYLIKTRGQQVTLSCSPISGHRSVSWYQQTPGQGLQFLFEYFSETQRNKGNFPGRFSGRQFSNSRSEMNVSTLELGDSALYLCASSPNVGGEQPQHFGDGTRLSIL.

This sequence joins TRBV30 and TRBJ2-7, with D perhaps TRBD2 (6 bases). The V end was cut by 5 bases, the J end by 0 bases, with 8 bases between. This CDR3 has 12 residues. Germline loops: CDR1 GTSNPN, CDR2 SVGIG (reference sequence). The CDR3, as DNA: TGTGCCTGGCGGGACTCCTCCTACGAGCAGTACTTC. The encoded protein is CAWRDSSYEQYF.

This chain uses TRBV18 with TRBJ2-2; the D is unclear. Germline V CDR1 and CDR2: KGHSH, LQKENI. The CDR3 has 16 residues. With 1 base removed from V and 4 bases from J, the gap between germline ends came to 13 bases. The CDR3 DNA reads TGTGCCAGCTCACCACTTCCGACCTTTCGCACCGGGGAGCTGTTTTTT. As protein: CASSPLPTFRTGELFF.